These 21 T cell receptor beta chains originate from one sample sequenced in a study of CD8+CD57+ T cells in acquired aplastic anemia. Individuals selected for sequencing had exhibited CD8+CD57+ cell expansion on flow cytometry. The use of genomic DNA as template underpinned the TCR beta VDJ and CDR3 profiling. TCRdb used MiXCR to reprocess the reads, holding one entry per CDR3 protein. The table shows approximately 180,000 distinct CDR3 sequences, with roughly 50% occurring only once. The sequenced sample consisted of sorted CD4+, CD8+, or CD8+CD57+ T cells (not recorded which) from PBMCs. The receptors shown here come from a human donor with aplastic anemia.

This clonotype was detected once. V is TRBV10-3 and J is TRBJ2-7; 8 bases are shared with TRBD1. Germline V gives CDR1 ENHRY, CDR2 SYGVKD. The CDR3 is 13 residues long. The J segment lost 0 bases and the V segment lost 7 bases, leaving 2 bases of the junction unmatched. The CDR3 loop is CAITGTGSYEQYF. The CDR3 DNA is TGTGCCATCACGGGGACAGGCTCCTACGAGCAGTACTTC.

In its sample, this clonotype was seen many times. The chain uses TRBV3-1 and TRBJ1-2; D not certain. V was pared by 1 base and J by 4 bases, with 7 bases between. The CDR3 has 13 residues. CDR1 LGHDT and CDR2 YNNKEL come from the germline V gene (reference sequence). CDR3 nucleotides: TGTGCCAGCAGCCAAGGAGTGGCCTATGGCTACACCTTC. Residues: CASSQGVAYGYTF.

Regarding this clonotype: A much larger clone is a single base away; this may be a read error. This chain joins TRBV5-5 and TRBJ1-5, with D tentatively TRBD1 (6 bases). The CDR3 is 14 residues long. With 7 bases removed from V and 4 bases from J, the gap between germline ends came to 15 bases. CDR1 and CDR2 from the germline V gene are SGHKS and YYEKEE (reference sequence). CDR3 loop: CASGRDTVNQPQHF. CDR3 coding DNA: TGTGCCAGCGGACGGGACACTGTGAATCAGCCCCAGCATTTT.

At least ten counts were recorded for this clonotype. This chain joins TRBV11-1 and TRBJ1-2; TRBD1 matches 9 bases. Trimming removed 4 bases from V and 8 bases from J; junction bases left unmatched: 8. Germline V gene sequence: CDR1 SGHAT, CDR2 FQDESV (reference sequence). There are 14 residues in the CDR3. The CDR3 spells CASSSWDRVSGYTF. The CDR3 DNA sequence: TGTGCCAGCAGCTCATGGGACAGGGTCTCCGGCTACACCTTC.

In this sample, this clonotype turned up a few times. This CDR3 is CASGGRSGSAETQYF. For the CDR3, the DNA is TGTGCCAGCGGAGGAAGAAGCGGGAGCGCCGAGACCCAGTACTTC. The V and J genes are TRBV5-4 and TRBJ2-5; TRBD2 aligns across 8 bases. V was clipped by 7 bases and J by 5 bases; unmatched bases: 13. Per germline, CDR1 SGHNT and CDR2 YYREEE (reference sequence). The CDR3 has 15 amino acids.

This clonotype appeared a few times. The chain has TRBV9 and TRBJ1-1, with a weak D call TRBD1 (5 bases). The ends were cut back, 4 bases at V and 5 bases at J, with 9 bases in the middle. CDR3 length equals 12 residues. CDR1 and CDR2 (germline): SGDLS, YYNGEE. CDR3 coding DNA: TGTGCCAGCAGCCAGAGGGGTACTGAAGCTTTCTTT. This translates into CASSQRGTEAFF.

This clonotype was observed many times. This chain uses TRBV2 with TRBJ1-2; no firm D call. Germline V gives CDR1 SNHLY, CDR2 FYNNEI. The CDR3 consists of 13 residues. V was clipped by 2 bases and J by 3 bases, with 7 bases between them. CDR3 sequence (DNA): TGTGCCAGCAGTGAACTGGCCTACTATGGCTACACCTTC. Amino acid sequence: CASSELAYYGYTF. Full variable domain (outside the CDR3, taken from reference TRBV2 and TRBJ1-2): EPEVTQTPSHQVTQMGQEVILRCVPISNHLYFYWYRQILGQKVEFLVSFYNNEISEKSEIFDDQFSVERPDGSNFTLKIRSTKLEDSAMYFCASSELAYYGYTFGSGTRLTVV.

This clonotype has just one count. V and J are TRBV6-5 and TRBJ1-2; 9 bases agree with TRBD1. Looked up from germline, CDR1 is MNHEY and CDR2 is SVGAGI. V gave up 4 bases and J gave up 11 bases; unmatched junction bases: 11. The CDR3 has 14 residues. In DNA, the CDR3 is TGTGCCAGCAGTTTCGGGACAGGGTGGGGGCAATACACCTTC. It is translated as CASSFGTGWGQYTF.

To note about this clonotype: The junction departs from germline at one end; a sequencing error may be responsible. The V call is TRBV24-1, the J call TRBJ2-2, with a tentative D call TRBD2 (6 bases). This CDR3 is 16 amino acids long. Germline values: CDR1 KGHDR, CDR2 SFDVKD. The CDR3 sequence is CATSDPGSGRTGELFF. Written as DNA, the CDR3 is TGTGCCACCAGTGATCCGGGGTCGGGGAGGACCGGGGAGCTGTTTTTC.

The chain is built from TRBV19 and TRBJ1-2; D gene unclear. This CDR3 comprises 11 residues. Germline loops: CDR1 LNHDA, CDR2 SQIVND (reference sequence). V was cut by 4 bases and J by 5 bases, with 5 bases left in between. CDR3 residues: CASSNLYGYTF. DNA for the CDR3: TGTGCCAGTAGTAACTTATATGGCTACACCTTC. Filled out from reference TRBV19 and TRBJ1-2, the complete variable domain reads DGGITQSPKYLFRKEGQNVTLSCEQNLNHDAMYWYRQDPGQGLRLIYYSQIVNDFQKGDIAEGYSVSREKKESFPLTVTSAQKNPTAFYLCASSNLYGYTFGSGTRLTVV.

This chain connects TRBV20-1 to TRBJ1-5, with 7 bases lining up with TRBD1. Germline V gene sequence: CDR1 DFQATT, CDR2 SNEGSKA (reference sequence). Trimming took 3 bases from V and 0 from J; bases not matched to a gene: 8. This CDR3 spans 16 amino acids. CDR3 loop: CSARAPGGDSNQPQHF. CDR3 bases: TGCAGTGCTAGGGCCCCAGGGGGGGATAGCAATCAGCCCCAGCATTTT.

The chain recombines TRBV18 with TRBJ2-2, with a weak D call TRBD1 (6 bases). V lost 0 bases to trimming and J lost 1 base, with 6 bases between them. Germline-derived CDR1 and CDR2 are KGHSH and LQKENI. The CDR3 extends over 15 amino acids. For the CDR3, the DNA is TGTGCCAGCTCACCACCGGGACAGAACACCGGGGAGCTGTTTTTT. Translation gives CASSPPGQNTGELFF.

This clonotype has at least ten counts. The rearrangement links TRBV7-8 to TRBJ2-7; D could derive from TRBD1 or TRBD2 (6 bases each). In germline, CDR1 is SGHVS, CDR2 FQNEAQ. V was clipped by 0 bases and J by 6 bases, with 12 bases between them. CDR3 length equals 14 residues. The CDR3: CASSLARGGAEQYF. Here the CDR3 DNA reads TGTGCCAGCAGCTTAGCCAGGGGCGGGGCCGAGCAGTACTTC. Full variable domain (rest looked up from reference TRBV7-8 and TRBJ2-7): GAGVSQSPRYKVAKRGQDVALRCDPISGHVSLFWYQQALGQGPEFLTYFQNEAQLDKSGLPSDRFFAERPEGSVSTLKIQRTQQEDSAVYLCASSLARGGAEQYFGPGTRLTVT.

This clonotype was recorded at least ten times. The chain's CDR3 is CASSSGQPITDTQYF. CDR3 coding DNA: TGTGCCAGCAGCTCGGGACAGCCGATCACAGATACGCAGTATTTT. The J gene is TRBJ2-3, the V gene TRBV5-4, with 7 bases matching TRBD1. Germline CDR1 and CDR2: SGHNT and YYREEE (reference sequence). The ends lost 3 bases at V and 2 bases at J; junction bases unmatched: 6. This CDR3 is 15 amino acids long.

The chain couples TRBV20-1 to TRBJ2-1; weak D call: TRBD1 (5 bases). The CDR3 extends over 15 amino acids. V was pared by 4 bases and J by 5 bases, with 18 bases between. Germline CDR1 and CDR2: DFQATT and SNEGSKA (reference sequence). The CDR3: CSATQGAPPDNEQFF. In DNA, the CDR3 is TGCAGTGCTACCCAGGGCGCTCCCCCCGACAATGAGCAGTTCTTC.

This rearrangement joins TRBV3-1 to TRBJ2-5, with D possibly matching TRBD2 (6 bases). The CDR3 extends over 15 amino acids. Trimming took 4 bases from V and 1 from J, leaving 13 bases between them. Per the germline V gene, CDR1 is LGHDT and CDR2 is YNNKEL (reference sequence). DNA of the CDR3: TGTGCCAGCAGCCCACGCGGGACCCCCCAAGAGACCCAGTACTTC. As protein: CASSPRGTPQETQYF.

About this clonotype itself: With a much larger clone just one base away, this may be a read error. The chain uses TRBV10-3 and TRBJ1-1; 8 bases are shared with TRBD1. The CDR3 is 17 residues long. Germline V gives CDR1 ENHRY, CDR2 SYGVKD. Unmatched junction bases numbered 17, after V lost 10 bases and J lost 1 base. As DNA, the CDR3 is TGTGCCAGCACCCAGTGGGCAGGGGGCCTCACGAACACTGAAGCTTTCTTT. Protein sequence: CASTQWAGGLTNTEAFF.

This clonotype was seen only a few times. A much larger clone sits a single nucleotide away, making a read error possible. CDR3 coding DNA: TGTGCCAGCAGCCCGGCTTTTAGCGGGGGTGAGCAGCTCTTC. As protein: CASSPAFSGGEQLF. V gene TRBV7-7 combines with J gene TRBJ2-1, with 9 bases aligning to TRBD2. Germline V gene lookup returns CDR1 SSHAT and CDR2 FNYEAQ (reference sequence). The CDR3 is 14 amino acids.

There are many counts of this clonotype. V usage is TRBV6-5 and J usage is TRBJ1-6; no reliable D call. CDR3 length: 14 amino acids. Germline V lookup: CDR1 MNHEY, CDR2 SVGAGI. The V end lost 3 bases, the J end lost 6 bases, and 9 bases lay between the germline ends. The CDR3 protein is CASSYGDINSPLHF. CDR3 bases: TGTGCCAGCAGTTATGGAGACATTAATTCACCCCTCCACTTT.

The rearrangement joins TRBV11-1 to TRBJ2-4, with D possibly called TRBD1 or TRBD2 (6 bases each). Germline assignment: CDR1 SGHAT and CDR2 FQDESV (reference sequence). This CDR3 region has 15 residues. The V gene lost 0 bases and the J gene lost 6 bases, with 12 bases spanning the gap. The CDR3, as DNA: TGTGCCAGCAGCTTAGCGGGGGGCCCCGGAAACATTCAGTACTTC. This codes for CASSLAGGPGNIQYF.

The chain uses TRBV18 and TRBJ1-3; a possible D gene is TRBD1 (5 bases). Trimming stripped 3 bases from V and 1 base from J, with 10 bases between. The CDR3 sequence is 15 residues long. Per the germline V gene, CDR1 is KGHSH and CDR2 is LQKENI. In nucleotides, the CDR3 is TGTGCCAGCTCACCGAGGGCAGGGTCTGGAAACACCATATATTTT. Protein: CASSPRAGSGNTIYF.